This section outlines one TCR beta chain sequence together with its context. Its antigen is unknown. Template switching with 5'RACE generated the TCR cDNA and added a universal primer site and UMIs. MiXCR, run by TCRdb on the 5' RACE reads, gives a single entry per CDR3 protein. The sample consists of approximately 250,000 distinct CDR3 sequences, over 4.5% of them appearing once. V gave up 3 bases and J gave up 5 bases, with 15 bases separating them. Germline lookup yields CDR1 GTSNPN and CDR2 SVGIG (reference sequence). The CDR3 is made up of 14 amino acids. The data belong to a study of T cells after yellow fever vaccination. Whole-study results and caveats: It was a weaker secondary response, yet one that peaked faster, at day 5 versus 15. Boosting was followed by the reappearance of most primary-vaccination clones (approximately 97% CD4, about 89% CD8). The study noted that FACS-sorted repertoires could contain abundant clonotypes contaminating from the bulk population.

This sample comprised CD4+ T cells sorted from PBMCs, obtained on the day of the yellow fever booster vaccination. The source is a man aged 18-30 years who received the YFV17D yellow fever vaccine. The chain is built from TRBV30 and TRBJ2-3, with a weak D call TRBD1 (6 bases). The CDR3 protein is CAWSLQGLLDTQYF. The CDR3 coding sequence is TGTGCCTGGAGCTTACAGGGTCTTTTAGATACGCAGTATTTT.